These T cell receptor beta chains were read from a single sample in a study of CD4+ T cells in melanoma. Generated by immunoSEQ multiplex PCR, the TCRdb table keeps only in-frame clones and is missing some. This sample yields 15,000 or so clones, of which around 80% are seen a single time; approximately 6% belongs to the top ten. Source material: cells from a culture (not recorded whether cultured in vitro). The receptor set was obtained from a human donor with melanoma. Both conserved end residues are part of each CDR3. The D gene is left open where the match is weak. Size is omitted from some rows. Given values are once, few, many or a class for expanded clones.

>TRBJ1-2|.|TRBV20-1|TRBD1
TGCAGTGCTCCGGGACAGTATGGCTACACCTTC
CSAPGQYGYTF
>TRBJ1-6|few|TRBV27|.
TGTGCCAGCACCTTCCGGGGCAGGGGTGACAATTCACCCCTCCACTTT
CASTFRGRGDNSPLHF
>TRBJ2-7|.|TRBV5-1|.
TGCGCCAGCAGCTTGGGGGGCGCGGGCTACGAGCAGTACTTC
CASSLGGAGYEQYF
>TRBJ2-1|.|TRBV5-1|TRBD2
TGCGCCAGCCGTTTAGCGGGGCGAAACAATGAGCAGTTCTTC
CASRLAGRNNEQFF
>TRBJ2-7|.|TRBV11-2|TRBD1
TGTGCCAGCAGCCGGTTGACAGGGGCCAGCTCCTACGAGCAGTACTTC
CASSRLTGASSYEQYF
>TRBJ2-3|.|TRBV7-2|TRBD1
TGTGCCAGCAGCTTGTGGACAGGCTCCAGATTCCTTTATTTT
CASSLWTGSRFLYF
>TRBJ2-3|.|TRBV29-1|.
TGCAGCGTTGAAAGCAGCGTCGCGCTAAGGACGCAGTATTTT
CSVESSVALRTQYF
>TRBJ1-5|few|TRBV7-8|.
TGTGCCAGCAGCGAACAGGCGGGTCAGCCCCAGCATTTT
CASSEQAGQPQHF
>TRBJ1-2|.|TRBV7-3|.
TGTGCCAGCAGCACCGGACGGACCTTC
CASSTGRTF
>TRBJ1-5|.|TRBV19|.
TGTGCCAGTAGTATAGTATGGGGGGCCTACTTCAATCAGCCCCAGCATTTT
CASSIVWGAYFNQPQHF
>TRBJ2-5|.|TRBV5-1|.
TGCGCCAGCAGCTTGGCTGCGGGAACGGAGACCCAGTACTTC
CASSLAAGTETQYF
>TRBJ2-3|few|TRBV4-2|TRBD2
TGTGCCAGCAGCCGTAACGGGGGGGCCCTCCCGCAGTATTTT
CASSRNGGALPQYF
>TRBJ1-5|.|TRBV6-5|TRBD1
TGTGCCAGCAGTTACCCCAGGACAGGGAGAAATCAGCCCCAGCATTTT
CASSYPRTGRNQPQHF
>TRBJ2-7|.|TRBV7-6|.
TGTGCCAGCAGCCCCGAGGCTTCGGGCGAGCAGTACTTC
CASSPEASGEQYF
>TRBJ2-1|.|TRBV5-1|TRBD2
TGCGCCAGCAGCTTGGGCAGCGGGGGGGCCCCTGAGCAGTTCTTC
CASSLGSGGAPEQFF
>TRBJ2-3|.|TRBV6-6|TRBD2
TGTGCCAGCAGTCCCTCGCGGGGGTACACAGATACGCAGTATTTT
CASSPSRGYTDTQYF
>TRBJ2-5|medium-sized|TRBV10-3|.
TGTGCCATCAGTGCAGGGGGGGAGACCCAGTACTTC
CAISAGGETQYF
>TRBJ1-1|once|TRBV30|.
TGTGCCTGGAGTGGGGGCGGCAGGGGTAACACTGAAGCTTTCTTT
CAWSGGGRGNTEAFF
>TRBJ2-5|.|TRBV18|.
TGTGCCAGCTCGCACAGGTTTTCCGAAGAGACCCAGTACTTC
CASSHRFSEETQYF
>TRBJ1-1|.|TRBV9|.
TGTGCCAGCAGCCGTAGCGGATTGAACACTGAAGCTTTCTTT
CASSRSGLNTEAFF
>TRBJ2-7|.|TRBV2|.
TGTGCCAGCAAAACACAGGGCAAGTCCTACGAGCAGTACTTC
CASKTQGKSYEQYF
>TRBJ2-3|.|TRBV5-4|TRBD2
TGTGCCAGCAATGGGAGGGGCGGAGATACGCAGTATTTT
CASNGRGGDTQYF
>TRBJ1-1|.|TRBV5-1|.
TGCGCCAGCAGCTTGGAGGGACAGAACACTGAAGCTTTCTTT
CASSLEGQNTEAFF
>TRBJ1-1|.|TRBV5-1|.
TGCGCCAGCTCCGGGGGCGCGGTGAACACTGAAGCTTTCTTT
CASSGGAVNTEAFF
>TRBJ2-3|.|TRBV12-5|.
TGTGCTAGTGGACATGGGGGGGCGGAAACAGATACGCAGTATTTT
CASGHGGAETDTQYF
>TRBJ2-1|.|TRBV5-5|TRBD1
TGTGCCAGCAGCCGCGGGACAGGGGGTTACAATGAGCAGTTCTTC
CASSRGTGGYNEQFF
>TRBJ1-1|.|TRBV2|.
TGTGCCAGCAGAGGGGACTTCCTAGAAGCTTTCTTT
CASRGDFLEAFF
>TRBJ1-3|.|TRBV28|TRBD1
TGTGCCAGCACGACTGGACAGGTCCTGGGTGGAAACACCATATATTTT
CASTTGQVLGGNTIYF
>TRBJ2-3|.|TRBV5-1|.
TGCGCCAGCAGACGAGTCGGCGGCACAGATACGCAGTATTTT
CASRRVGGTDTQYF
>TRBJ1-4|.|TRBV2|TRBD1
TGTGCCAGCACCCTACAGGGGATAGCAGGAGAAAAACTGTTTTTT
CASTLQGIAGEKLFF
>TRBJ1-3|.|TRBV5-1|TRBD1
TGCGCCAGCAGCTTGGAAGGGGGCGAAGACACCATATATTTT
CASSLEGGEDTIYF
>TRBJ2-7|.|TRBV6-6|.
TGTGCCAGCAGCCACGCCAACTACGAGCAGTACTTC
CASSHANYEQYF
>TRBJ1-2|.|TRBV28|TRBD1
TGTGCCAGCTACTCCGGGACAGCCACATTCTTTAACTATGGCTACACCTTC
CASYSGTATFFNYGYTF
>TRBJ2-3|.|TRBV9|.
TGTGCCAGCAGCGTAGGTGGGGCCGATACGCAGTATTTT
CASSVGGADTQYF
>TRBJ2-3|once|TRBV5-1|TRBD1
TGCGCCAGTAACCCGGGACAGGGTAAAGGGGGTACGCAGTATTTT
CASNPGQGKGGTQYF
>TRBJ2-7|.|TRBV7-2|TRBD2
TGTGCCAGCAGCTTCGTCCCGGGGGGCTCCTACGAGCAGTACTTC
CASSFVPGGSYEQYF
>TRBJ2-5|once|TRBV5-1|.
TGCGCCAGCAGCTTGGAGAAAGAGACCCAGTACTTC
CASSLEKETQYF
>TRBJ2-1|few|TRBV6-6|.
TGTGCCAGCAGGACCGGGCCTCAGGCCTACAATGAGCAGTTCTTC
CASRTGPQAYNEQFF
>TRBJ1-4|few|TRBV5-4|.
TGTGCCAGCAGCTTAGGGGGAACTAATGAAAAACTGTTTTTT
CASSLGGTNEKLFF
>TRBJ1-2|.|TRBV9|TRBD1
TGTGCCAGCAGCGCGTTAGGACAGGGGCGCGCGGGCTACACCTTC
CASSALGQGRAGYTF
>TRBJ1-5|medium-sized|TRBV10-2|.
TGCGCCAGCAGCTCAGGAGAGGGGCAGCCCCAGCATTTT
CASSSGEGQPQHF
>TRBJ2-6|few|TRBV4-1|.
TGCGCCAGCAGCCAAGGTAGCTTAAGGGCACTGGCTGGGGCCAACGTCCTGACTTTC
CASSQGSLRALAGANVLTF
>TRBJ2-2|.|TRBV15|TRBD2
TGTGCCACCAGCCCGCTTCCATCGCCAGCGGGGGGGCCGCACGGGGAGCTGTTTTTT
CATSPLPSPAGGPHGELFF
>TRBJ2-2|.|TRBV18|TRBD1
TGTGCCAGCTCGGGGACAGGGACCACCGGGGAGCTGTTTTTT
CASSGTGTTGELFF
>TRBJ2-1|few|TRBV6-1|TRBD2
TGTGCCAGCAGTGTCTCGGGGCCGGGGGGGCAGTTCTTC
CASSVSGPGGQFF
>TRBJ1-6|.|TRBV15|TRBD1
TGTGCCACCAGCAGACCTAACAGGGGTTCACCCCTCCACTTT
CATSRPNRGSPLHF
>TRBJ1-5|.|TRBV5-3|.
TGTGCCAGAACCGGGATACAGGTGAAGGCGCCCCAGCATTTT
CARTGIQVKAPQHF
>TRBJ1-1|.|TRBV19|TRBD1
TGTGCCAGTAACTTCAGGCGACAGGGCGAGAACACTGAAGCTTTCTTT
CASNFRRQGENTEAFF
>TRBJ1-2|.|TRBV30|.
TGTGCCTGGAGTGTCGGAGGGGGGGGATTAGGCTACACCTTC
CAWSVGGGGLGYTF
>TRBJ1-2|few|TRBV9|.
TGTGCCAGCAGCGTAGGACGGTTCGGGAGCTATGGCTACACCTTC
CASSVGRFGSYGYTF
>TRBJ1-2|few|TRBV30|.
TGTGCCTGGAGTGTTTCGGTGACCCGGGGAGAGTTAGGCTACACCTTC
CAWSVSVTRGELGYTF
>TRBJ1-5|.|TRBV6-5|.
TGTGCCAGCAGACCCAGCGTGGGGTTCAATCAGCCCCAGCATTTT
CASRPSVGFNQPQHF
>TRBJ1-5|.|TRBV6-1|.
TGTGCCACCTCGGACAGAAACAATCAGCCCCAGCATTTT
CATSDRNNQPQHF
>TRBJ1-1|once|TRBV6-5|.
TGTGCCAGCAGTTACGGTCGCATGAACACTGAAGCTTTCTTT
CASSYGRMNTEAFF
>TRBJ1-5|.|TRBV10-2|TRBD1
TGCGCCAGCAGTGTACCAGGGGGGGGTCAGCCCCAGCATTTT
CASSVPGGGQPQHF
>TRBJ2-7|few|TRBV7-2|TRBD1
TGTGCCAGCAGCAACCGGGACAGGGGACGCGAGCAGTACTTC
CASSNRDRGREQYF
>TRBJ1-5|.|TRBV6-1|.
TGTGCCAGCTCCCCCGGGGCTCAGCAGCCCCAGCATTTT
CASSPGAQQPQHF
>TRBJ2-3|.|TRBV9|.
TGTGCCAGCAGCCCCGGACTATTCGGCCCAGATACGCAGTATTTT
CASSPGLFGPDTQYF
>TRBJ2-7|.|TRBV7-2|TRBD1
TGTGCCAGCAGCTTCCCCCGCGACAGGGTTTCCTACGAGCAGTACTTC
CASSFPRDRVSYEQYF
>TRBJ1-2|.|TRBV14|TRBD1
TGTGCCAGCAGCCAAGTTCTGACAGGGGGAAACTCTGGCTACACCTTC
CASSQVLTGGNSGYTF